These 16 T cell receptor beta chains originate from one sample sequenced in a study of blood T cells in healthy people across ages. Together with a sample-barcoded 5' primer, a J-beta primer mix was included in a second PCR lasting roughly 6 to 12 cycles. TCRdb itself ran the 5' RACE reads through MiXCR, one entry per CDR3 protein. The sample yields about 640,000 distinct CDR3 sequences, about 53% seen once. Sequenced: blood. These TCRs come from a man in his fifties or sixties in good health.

DNA of the CDR3: TGTGCCAGCAGCCGGGGGCAAGATACGCAGTATTTT. Its protein is CASSRGQDTQYF. The chain joins TRBV12-3 or TRBV12-4 to TRBJ2-3; D possibly uses TRBD1 or TRBD2 (6 bases each). The CDR3 is 12 amino acids. Deletions cut 6 bases from V and 5 bases from J, with 9 bases between.

CDR3 region: CASARDRGYEQYF. For the CDR3, the DNA is TGTGCCAGCGCTCGGGACAGGGGGTACGAGCAGTACTTC. The rearrangement links TRBV7-2 to TRBJ2-7; the match to TRBD1 covers 11 bases. CDR3 size: 13 residues. V was clipped by 8 bases and J by 4 bases; unmatched bases: 4. Looked up from germline, CDR1 is SGHTA and CDR2 is FQGNSA.

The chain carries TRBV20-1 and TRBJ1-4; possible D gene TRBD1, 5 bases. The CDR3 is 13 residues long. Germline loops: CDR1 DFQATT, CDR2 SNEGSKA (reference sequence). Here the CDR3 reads CSAPNGAREKLFF. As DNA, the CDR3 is TGCAGCGCTCCGAACGGGGCTCGGGAAAAACTGTTTTTT.

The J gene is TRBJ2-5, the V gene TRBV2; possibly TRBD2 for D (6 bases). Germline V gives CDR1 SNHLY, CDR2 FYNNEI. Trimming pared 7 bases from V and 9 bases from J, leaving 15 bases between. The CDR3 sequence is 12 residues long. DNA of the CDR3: TGTGCCAGCATAGGGGCGGGGCCCCCCCAGTACTTC. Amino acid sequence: CASIGAGPPQYF.

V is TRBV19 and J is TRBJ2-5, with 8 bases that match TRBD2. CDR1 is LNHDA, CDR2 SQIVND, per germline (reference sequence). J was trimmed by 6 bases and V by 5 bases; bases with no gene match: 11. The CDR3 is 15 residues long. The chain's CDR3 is CASSASGTSPQTQYF. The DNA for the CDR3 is TGTGCCAGTAGTGCCAGTGGGACTAGTCCCCAGACCCAGTACTTC.

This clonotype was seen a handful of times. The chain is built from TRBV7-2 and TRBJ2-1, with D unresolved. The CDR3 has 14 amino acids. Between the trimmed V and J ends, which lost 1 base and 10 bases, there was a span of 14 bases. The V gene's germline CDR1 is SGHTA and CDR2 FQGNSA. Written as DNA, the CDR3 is TGTGCCAGCAGCTTAGGATGGGGTTCGTCCGAGCAGTTCTTC. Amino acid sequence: CASSLGWGSSEQFF.

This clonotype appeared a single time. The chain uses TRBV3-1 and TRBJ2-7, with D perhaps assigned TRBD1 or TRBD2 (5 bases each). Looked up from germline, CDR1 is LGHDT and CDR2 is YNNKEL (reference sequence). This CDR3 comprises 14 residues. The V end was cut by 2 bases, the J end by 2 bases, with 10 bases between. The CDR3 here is CASSQLPGPYEQYF. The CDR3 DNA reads TGTGCCAGCAGCCAACTTCCGGGACCCTACGAGCAGTACTTC.

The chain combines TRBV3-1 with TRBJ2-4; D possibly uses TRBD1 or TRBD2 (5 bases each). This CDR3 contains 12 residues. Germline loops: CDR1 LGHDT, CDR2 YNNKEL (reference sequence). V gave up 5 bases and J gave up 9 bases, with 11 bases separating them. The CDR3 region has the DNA TGTGCCAGCAGCGGGGACGGAGGCATTCAGTACTTC. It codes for CASSGDGGIQYF.

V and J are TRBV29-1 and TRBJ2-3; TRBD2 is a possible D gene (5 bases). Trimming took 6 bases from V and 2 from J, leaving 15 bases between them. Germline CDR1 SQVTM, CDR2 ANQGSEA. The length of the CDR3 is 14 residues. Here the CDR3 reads CSVAGLRITDTQYF. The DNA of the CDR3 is TGCAGCGTGGCGGGCCTCCGAATCACAGATACGCAGTATTTT.

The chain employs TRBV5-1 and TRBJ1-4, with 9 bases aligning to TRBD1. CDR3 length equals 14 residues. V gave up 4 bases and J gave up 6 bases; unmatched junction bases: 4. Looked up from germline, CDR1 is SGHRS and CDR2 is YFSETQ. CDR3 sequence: CASSTGTGYEKLFF. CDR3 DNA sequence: TGCGCCAGCAGCACCGGGACAGGGTATGAAAAACTGTTTTTT.

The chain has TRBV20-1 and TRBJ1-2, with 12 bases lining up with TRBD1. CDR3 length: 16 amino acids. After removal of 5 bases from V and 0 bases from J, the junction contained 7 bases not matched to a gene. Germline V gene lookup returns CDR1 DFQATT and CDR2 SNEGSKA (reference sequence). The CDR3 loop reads CSALPGQGAPNYGYTF. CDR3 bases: TGCAGTGCTCTACCGGGACAGGGGGCTCCTAACTATGGCTACACCTTC.

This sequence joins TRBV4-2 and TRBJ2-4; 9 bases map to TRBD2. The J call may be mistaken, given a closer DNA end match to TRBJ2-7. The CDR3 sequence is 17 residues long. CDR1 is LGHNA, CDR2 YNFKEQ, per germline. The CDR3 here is CASSLGELAGFFYEQYF. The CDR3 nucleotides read TGTGCCAGCAGCCTGGGGGAGCTAGCGGGGTTTTTCTACGAGCAGTACTTC.

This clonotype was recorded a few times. Here the CDR3 DNA reads TGTGCCAGCAGCTACCTATCAGGGTGGGGTCTTGGTGAGCAGTTCTTC. This gives the protein CASSYLSGWGLGEQFF. V gene TRBV7-2 combines with J gene TRBJ2-1; perhaps TRBD1 as D (5 bases). The V gene lost 4 bases and the J gene lost 9 bases, with 22 bases spanning the gap. The CDR3 totals 16 residues. The germline gives CDR1 SGHTA, CDR2 FQGNSA. Combining the CDR3 with reference TRBV7-2 and TRBJ2-1 gives the whole variable domain GAGVSQSPSNKVTEKGKDVELRCDPISGHTALYWYRQSLGQGLEFLIYFQGNSAPDKSGLPSDRFSAERTGGSVSTLTIQRTQQEDSAVYLCASSYLSGWGLGEQFFGPGTRLTVL.

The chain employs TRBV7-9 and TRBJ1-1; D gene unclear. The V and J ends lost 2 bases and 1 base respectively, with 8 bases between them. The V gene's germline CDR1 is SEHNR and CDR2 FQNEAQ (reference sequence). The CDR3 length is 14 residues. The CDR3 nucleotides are TGTGCCAGCAGCTTAAAGACCCCGAACACTGAAGCTTTCTTT. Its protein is CASSLKTPNTEAFF.

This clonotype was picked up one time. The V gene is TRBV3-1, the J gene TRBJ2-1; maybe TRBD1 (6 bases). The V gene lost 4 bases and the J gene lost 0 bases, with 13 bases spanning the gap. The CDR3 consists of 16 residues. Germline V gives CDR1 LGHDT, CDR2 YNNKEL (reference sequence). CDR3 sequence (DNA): TGTGCCAGCAGCCGAGGAGGACAGCACTCCTACAATGAGCAGTTCTTC. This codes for CASSRGGQHSYNEQFF.

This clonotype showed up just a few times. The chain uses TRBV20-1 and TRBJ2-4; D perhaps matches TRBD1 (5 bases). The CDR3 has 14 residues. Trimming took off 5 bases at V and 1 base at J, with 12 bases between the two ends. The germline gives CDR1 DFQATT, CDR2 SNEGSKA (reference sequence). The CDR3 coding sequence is TGCAGTGCTGGACGCCAGGGTGCCAAAAACATTCAGTACTTC. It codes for CSAGRQGAKNIQYF.